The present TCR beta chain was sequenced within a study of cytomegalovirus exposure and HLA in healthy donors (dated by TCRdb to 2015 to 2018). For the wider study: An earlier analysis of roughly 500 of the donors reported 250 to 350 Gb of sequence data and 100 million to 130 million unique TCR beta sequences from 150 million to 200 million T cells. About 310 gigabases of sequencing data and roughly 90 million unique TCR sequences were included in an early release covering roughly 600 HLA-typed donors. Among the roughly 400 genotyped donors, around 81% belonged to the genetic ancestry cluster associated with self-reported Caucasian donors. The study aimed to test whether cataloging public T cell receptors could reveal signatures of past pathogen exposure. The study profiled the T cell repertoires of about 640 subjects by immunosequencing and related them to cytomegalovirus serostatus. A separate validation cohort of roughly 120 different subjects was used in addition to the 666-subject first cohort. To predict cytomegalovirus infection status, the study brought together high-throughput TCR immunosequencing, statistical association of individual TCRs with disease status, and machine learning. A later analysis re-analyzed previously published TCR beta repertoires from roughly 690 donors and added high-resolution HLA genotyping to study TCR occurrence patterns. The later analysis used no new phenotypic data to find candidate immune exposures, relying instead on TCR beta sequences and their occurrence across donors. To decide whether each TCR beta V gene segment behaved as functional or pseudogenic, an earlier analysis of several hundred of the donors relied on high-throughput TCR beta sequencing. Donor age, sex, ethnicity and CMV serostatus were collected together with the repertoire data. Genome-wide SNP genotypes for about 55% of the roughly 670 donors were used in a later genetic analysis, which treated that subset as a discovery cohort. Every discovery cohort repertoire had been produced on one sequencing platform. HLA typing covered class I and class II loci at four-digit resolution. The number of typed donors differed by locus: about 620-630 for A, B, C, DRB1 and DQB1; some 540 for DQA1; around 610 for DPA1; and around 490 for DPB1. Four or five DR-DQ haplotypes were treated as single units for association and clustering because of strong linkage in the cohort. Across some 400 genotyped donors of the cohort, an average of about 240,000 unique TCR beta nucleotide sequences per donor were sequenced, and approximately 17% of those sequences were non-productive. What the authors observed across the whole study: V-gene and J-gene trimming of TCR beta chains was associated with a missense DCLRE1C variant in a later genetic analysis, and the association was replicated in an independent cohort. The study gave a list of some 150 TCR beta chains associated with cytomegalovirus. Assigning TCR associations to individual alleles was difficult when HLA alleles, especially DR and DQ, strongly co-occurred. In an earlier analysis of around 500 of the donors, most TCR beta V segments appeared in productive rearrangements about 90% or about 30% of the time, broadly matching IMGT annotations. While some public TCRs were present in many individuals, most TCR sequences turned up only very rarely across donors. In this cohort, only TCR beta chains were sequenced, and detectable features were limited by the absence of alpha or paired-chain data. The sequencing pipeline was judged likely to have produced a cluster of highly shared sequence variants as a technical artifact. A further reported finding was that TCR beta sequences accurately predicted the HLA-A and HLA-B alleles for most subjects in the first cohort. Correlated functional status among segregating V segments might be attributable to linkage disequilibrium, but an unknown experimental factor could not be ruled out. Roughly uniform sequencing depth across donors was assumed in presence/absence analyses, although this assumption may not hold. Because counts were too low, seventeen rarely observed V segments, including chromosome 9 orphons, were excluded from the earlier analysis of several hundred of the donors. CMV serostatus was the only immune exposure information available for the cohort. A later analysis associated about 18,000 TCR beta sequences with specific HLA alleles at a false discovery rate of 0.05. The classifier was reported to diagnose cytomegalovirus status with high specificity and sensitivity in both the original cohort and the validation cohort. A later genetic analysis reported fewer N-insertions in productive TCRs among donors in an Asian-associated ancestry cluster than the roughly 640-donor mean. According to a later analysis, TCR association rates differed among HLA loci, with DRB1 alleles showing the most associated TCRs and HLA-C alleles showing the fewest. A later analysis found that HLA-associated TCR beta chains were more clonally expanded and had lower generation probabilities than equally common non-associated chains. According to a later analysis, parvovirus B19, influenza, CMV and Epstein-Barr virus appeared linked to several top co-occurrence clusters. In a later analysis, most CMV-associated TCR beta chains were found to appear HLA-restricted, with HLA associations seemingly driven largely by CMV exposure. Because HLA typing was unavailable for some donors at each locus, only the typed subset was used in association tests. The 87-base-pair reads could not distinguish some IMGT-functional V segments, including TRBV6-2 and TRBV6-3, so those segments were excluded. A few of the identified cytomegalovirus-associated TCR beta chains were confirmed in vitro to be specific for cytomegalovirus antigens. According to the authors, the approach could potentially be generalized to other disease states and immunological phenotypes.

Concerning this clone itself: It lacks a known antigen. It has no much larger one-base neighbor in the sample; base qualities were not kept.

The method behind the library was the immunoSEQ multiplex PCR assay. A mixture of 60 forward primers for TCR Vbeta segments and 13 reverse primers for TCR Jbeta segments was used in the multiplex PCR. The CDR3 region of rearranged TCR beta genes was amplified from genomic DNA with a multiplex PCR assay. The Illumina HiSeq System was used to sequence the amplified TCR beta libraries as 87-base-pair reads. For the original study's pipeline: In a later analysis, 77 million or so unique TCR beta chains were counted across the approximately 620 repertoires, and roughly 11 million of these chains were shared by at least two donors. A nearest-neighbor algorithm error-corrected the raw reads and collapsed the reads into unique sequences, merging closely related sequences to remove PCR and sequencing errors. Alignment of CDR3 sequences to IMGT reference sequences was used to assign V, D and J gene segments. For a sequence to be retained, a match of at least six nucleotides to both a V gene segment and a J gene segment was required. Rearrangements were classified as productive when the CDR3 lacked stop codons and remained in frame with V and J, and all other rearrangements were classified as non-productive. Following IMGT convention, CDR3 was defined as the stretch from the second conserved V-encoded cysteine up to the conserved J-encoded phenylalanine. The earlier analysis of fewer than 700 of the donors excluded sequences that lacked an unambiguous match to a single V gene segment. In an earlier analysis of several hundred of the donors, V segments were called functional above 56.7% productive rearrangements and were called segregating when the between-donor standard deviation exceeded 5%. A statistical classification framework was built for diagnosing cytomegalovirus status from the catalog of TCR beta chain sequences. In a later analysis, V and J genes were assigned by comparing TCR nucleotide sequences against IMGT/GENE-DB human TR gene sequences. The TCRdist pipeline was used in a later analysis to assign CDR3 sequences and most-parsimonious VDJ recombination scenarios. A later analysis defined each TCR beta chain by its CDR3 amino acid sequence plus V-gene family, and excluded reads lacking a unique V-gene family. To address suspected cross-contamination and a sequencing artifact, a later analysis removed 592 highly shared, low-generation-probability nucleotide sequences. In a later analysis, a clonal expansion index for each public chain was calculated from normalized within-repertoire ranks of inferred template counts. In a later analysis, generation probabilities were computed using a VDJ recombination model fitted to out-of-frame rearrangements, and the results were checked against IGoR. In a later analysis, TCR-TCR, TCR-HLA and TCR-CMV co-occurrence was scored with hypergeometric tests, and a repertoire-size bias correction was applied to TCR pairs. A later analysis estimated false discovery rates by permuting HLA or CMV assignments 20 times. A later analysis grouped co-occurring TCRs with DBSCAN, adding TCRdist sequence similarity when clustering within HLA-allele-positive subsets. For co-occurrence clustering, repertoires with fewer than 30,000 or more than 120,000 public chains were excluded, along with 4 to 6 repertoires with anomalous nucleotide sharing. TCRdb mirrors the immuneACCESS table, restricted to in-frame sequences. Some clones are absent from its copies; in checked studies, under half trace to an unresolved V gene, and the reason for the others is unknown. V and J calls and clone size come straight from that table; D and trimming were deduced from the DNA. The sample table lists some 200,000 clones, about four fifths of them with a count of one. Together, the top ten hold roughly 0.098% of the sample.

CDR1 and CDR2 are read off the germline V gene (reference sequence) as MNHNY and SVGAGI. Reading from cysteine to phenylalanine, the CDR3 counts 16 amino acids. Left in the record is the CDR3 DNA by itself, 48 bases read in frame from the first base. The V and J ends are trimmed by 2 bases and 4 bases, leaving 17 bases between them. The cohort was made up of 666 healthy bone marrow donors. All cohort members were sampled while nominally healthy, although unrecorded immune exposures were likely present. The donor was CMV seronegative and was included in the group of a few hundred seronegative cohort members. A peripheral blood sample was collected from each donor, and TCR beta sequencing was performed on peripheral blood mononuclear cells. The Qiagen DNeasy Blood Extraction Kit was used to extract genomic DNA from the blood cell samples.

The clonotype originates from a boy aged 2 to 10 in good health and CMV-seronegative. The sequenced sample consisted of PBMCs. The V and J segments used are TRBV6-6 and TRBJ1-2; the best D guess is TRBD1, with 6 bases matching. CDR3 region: CASSYRGHPLLYGYTF. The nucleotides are TGTGCCAGCAGTTACCGGGGACACCCTCTCCTCTATGGCTACACCTTC.